This TCR beta chain was recovered during a study of cytomegalovirus exposure and HLA in healthy donors. Broader study findings: The study designated some 180 TCR beta chains cytomegalovirus-associated.

The CDR3 is made up of 15 amino acids. The trim removed 5 bases at V and 5 bases at J, leaving 9 bases unmatched. Looked up from germline, CDR1 is MDHEN and CDR2 is SYDVKM. TCRdb's table, derived via immunoSEQ multiplex PCR, lists solely in-frame clones and lacks some. Among under 100,000 clones listed, roughly 94% were seen once. On this clone itself: The antigen is unknown.

This TCR was sampled from a woman in her late teens or twenties in good health and CMV-seronegative. This chain uses TRBV28 with TRBJ2-7; 10 bases agree with TRBD2. The sequenced material came from PBMCs. DNA of the CDR3: TGTGCCAGCAGTACATCTAGCGGGAGTAGCAACGAGCAGTACTTC. Protein: CASSTSSGSSNEQYF.